This TCR beta chain was identified during a study of beta chain features in type 1 diabetes. The study, taken as a whole, reports: Shortening that was moderate but significant affected the TCRB CDR3s of Type 1 diabetes patients in all four CD4+ subsets. In the patient group, naive, central memory and Treg TCRB repertoires seemed more alike than in the healthy donor group.

Germline V gene data show CDR1 as SGDLS and CDR2 as YYNGEE. The CDR3 covers 14 residues. V gave up 3 bases and J gave up 1 base; unmatched junction bases: 4. All of the sorted populations showed purity greater than 98%. Sequencing targeted expressed TCRB transcripts, as all isolated RNA had been reverse transcribed. Clones were sequenced by immunoSEQ multiplex PCR, and TCRdb holds only the in-frame ones, with some missing. The sample records hundreds of thousands of clones, more than 13% being singletons. A note on this clone: Its target is unknown.

The J gene is TRBJ2-7, the V gene TRBV9; 7 positions agree with TRBD1. Sequencing was carried out using naive CD4+ T cells from blood. The TCR originated in a man aged 18 to 29 with type 1 diabetes. The CDR3 here is CASSATGNSYEQYF. CDR3 DNA: TGTGCCAGCAGCGCGACAGGGAATTCCTACGAGCAGTACTTC.